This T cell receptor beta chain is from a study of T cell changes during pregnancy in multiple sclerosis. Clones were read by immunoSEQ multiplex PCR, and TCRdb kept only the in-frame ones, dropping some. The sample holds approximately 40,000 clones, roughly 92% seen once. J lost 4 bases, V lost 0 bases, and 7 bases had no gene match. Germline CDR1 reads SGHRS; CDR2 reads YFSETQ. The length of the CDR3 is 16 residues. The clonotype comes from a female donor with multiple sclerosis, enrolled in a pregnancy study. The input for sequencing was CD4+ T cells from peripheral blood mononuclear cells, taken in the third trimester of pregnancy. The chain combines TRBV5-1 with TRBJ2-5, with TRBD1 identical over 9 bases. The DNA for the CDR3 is TGCGCCAGCAGCTTGGGACCGGGACAGGGCGGAGAGACCCAGTACTTC. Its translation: CASSLGPGQGGETQYF.